These T cell receptor beta chains were read from a single sample in a study of cytomegalovirus exposure and HLA in healthy donors. Here immunoSEQ multiplex PCR was the method, and the copy in TCRdb shows in-frame clones only, minus some. The sample has about 140,000 clones; just over 85% are singletons. The sequencing input was PBMCs. The receptors stem from a woman between 18 and 30 years old in good health and CMV-seropositive. CDR3s include the opening cysteine and the closing phenylalanine or tryptophan. A D gene is named only where the DNA matches it firmly. Clone size, where shown, is once, few, many, or a class for clones that have expanded.

d_gene,j_gene,abundance,v_gene,CDR3nt,CDR3aa
NA,TRBJ1-4,NA,TRBV4-1,TGCGCCAGCAGCCAGGATATTCAGGGAGGGGGTGAAAAACTGTTTTTT,CASSQDIQGGGEKLFF
NA,TRBJ2-2,NA,TRBV4-3,TGCGCCAGCAGCCAAGGGACAGTCGGGGAGCTGTTTTTT,CASSQGTVGELFF
NA,TRBJ2-1,NA,TRBV7-2,TGTGCCAGCAGCTTAGGACAGAACAATGAGCAGTTCTTC,CASSLGQNNEQFF
TRBD2,TRBJ2-5,NA,TRBV5-5,TGTGCCAGCAGCCTAGCGGATAAAGAGACCCAGTACTTC,CASSLADKETQYF
NA,TRBJ2-5,NA,TRBV29-1,TGCAGCGTTGCCCGTCAAGAGACCCAGTACTTC,CSVARQETQYF
NA,TRBJ2-7,NA,TRBV28,TGTGCCAGCAGTGACAGGTACGAGCAGTACTTC,CASSDRYEQYF
NA,TRBJ2-1,NA,TRBV12-5,TGTGCTAGTGCCTCCTGGCGGGACCCGGGGGAGCAGTTCTTC,CASASWRDPGEQFF
TRBD2,TRBJ2-1,NA,TRBV19,TGTGCCAGTACCCGGACTAGCGGGGGGGTATACAATGAGCAGTTCTTC,CASTRTSGGVYNEQFF
TRBD1,TRBJ1-5,NA,TRBV28,TGTGCCAGCGTTACAGGGGTTAGCAATCAGCCCCAGCATTTT,CASVTGVSNQPQHF
NA,TRBJ1-2,NA,TRBV28,TGTGCCAGCAGTTTACAGTGGGCGGGACCTAACTATGGCTACACCTTC,CASSLQWAGPNYGYTF
NA,TRBJ1-5,NA,TRBV18,TGTGCCAGCTCACCGCCAGGAGGGTTCACTCAGCCCCAGCATTTT,CASSPPGGFTQPQHF
TRBD1,TRBJ2-4,NA,TRBV15,TGTGCCACCAGCAGTGGGACAGGAAAAAACATTCAGTACTTC,CATSSGTGKNIQYF
NA,TRBJ2-3,NA,TRBV6-6,TGTGCCAGCAGTTACGGTCCGCGGGGAGATACGCAGTATTTT,CASSYGPRGDTQYF
TRBD1,TRBJ1-4,NA,TRBV2,TGTGCCAGCACTTCCGGGACAGGGAATGAAAAACTGTTTTTT,CASTSGTGNEKLFF
NA,TRBJ2-7,NA,TRBV6-5,TGTGCCAGCAGTCTCTACGGTTACGAGCAGTACTTC,CASSLYGYEQYF
TRBD2,TRBJ2-5,NA,TRBV27,TGTGCCAGCAGTCCAGTTCTAGCGGGGGGGCCGGAGACCCAGTACTTC,CASSPVLAGGPETQYF
NA,TRBJ1-3,NA,TRBV28,TGTGCCAGCAGTCAGTCCGGGACTCTCTCTGGAAACACCATATATTTT,CASSQSGTLSGNTIYF
TRBD1,TRBJ1-5,NA,TRBV18,TGTGCCAGCTCACCACAATGGACAGGGAGTGAGCCCCAGCATTTT,CASSPQWTGSEPQHF
NA,TRBJ2-3,NA,TRBV27,TGTGCCAGCGGTATGAACTGGGGCGACTCTAGAGATACGCAGTATTTT,CASGMNWGDSRDTQYF
TRBD1,TRBJ2-3,NA,TRBV28,TGTGCCAGCGGGACAGCCACAGATACGCAGTATTTT,CASGTATDTQYF
TRBD2,TRBJ2-7,NA,TRBV13,TGTGCCAGCAGCCAGGGACTAGCGGTCGACGAGCAGTACTTC,CASSQGLAVDEQYF
NA,TRBJ1-2,once,TRBV29-1,TGCAGCGTTGAAAAGGGGTTCGGTGGCTACACCTTC,CSVEKGFGGYTF
NA,TRBJ2-2,NA,TRBV11-3,TGTGCCAGCAGCTTTGATCCAGGGGTAAACGGGGAGCTGTTTTTT,CASSFDPGVNGELFF
TRBD1,TRBJ2-7,NA,TRBV29-1,TGCAGCGTTCCCGGGACAGGGGACTACGAGCAGTACTTC,CSVPGTGDYEQYF
NA,TRBJ1-2,few,TRBV4-3,TGCGCCAGCAGCCAAGATAAAGCGAGGCAGAACAACTATGGCTACACCTTC,CASSQDKARQNNYGYTF
TRBD1,TRBJ2-7,NA,TRBV15,TGTGCCACCAGCAGAGTTGAGGGGGCCGTCTACGAGCAGTACTTC,CATSRVEGAVYEQYF
NA,TRBJ2-7,NA,TRBV28,TGTGCCAGCAGATATACAGGGCTCGAGCAGTACTTC,CASRYTGLEQYF
NA,TRBJ2-3,NA,TRBV5-6,TGTGCCAGCAGCGTGGGACCCCCTAGTCGCACAGATACGCAGTATTTT,CASSVGPPSRTDTQYF
NA,TRBJ1-1,NA,TRBV18,TGTGCCAGCTCGCCCACAGCGAACACTGAAGCTTTCTTT,CASSPTANTEAFF
TRBD1,TRBJ1-5,NA,TRBV4-3,TGCGCCAGCAGCCAGTCTCTCCCGGGACAGGGAGGCAATCAGCCCCAGCATTTT,CASSQSLPGQGGNQPQHF
NA,TRBJ2-1,NA,TRBV6-1,TGTGCCAGCAGTGAATTGGGGGGGCGCAATGAGCAGTTCTTC,CASSELGGRNEQFF
TRBD2,TRBJ2-3,NA,TRBV28,TGTGCCAGCAGTAGTAGGACTAGCGGGAGGCTGTATACGCAGTATTTT,CASSSRTSGRLYTQYF
TRBD1,TRBJ2-3,NA,TRBV6-5,TGTGCCAGCAGCCCCGGGACAGGGGTCACAGATACGCAGTATTTT,CASSPGTGVTDTQYF
NA,TRBJ1-5,NA,TRBV2,TGTGCCAGCAGTCTCTCTAACCGGGGGTATTTGCCCCAGCATTTT,CASSLSNRGYLPQHF
TRBD1,TRBJ2-1,NA,TRBV5-1,TGCGCCAGCAGCTGGGGACAGGGGTCCTACAATGAGCAGTTCTTC,CASSWGQGSYNEQFF